This TCR beta chain was obtained from a study of early T cells in non-severe SARS-CoV-2 infection. Study observations and caveats: VDJdb-based matching was biased toward anti-spike CD8 responses and missed private and CD4 specificities.

One entry per CDR3 protein, called by TCRdb with MiXCR from the 5' RACE reads. The sample yields 50,000 to 70,000 distinct CDR3 sequences, 6.5% to 8.5% seen once. The CDR3 spans 16 residues. Germline V gene sequence: CDR1 SSHAT, CDR2 FNYEAQ (reference sequence). Losses at the gene ends were 5 bases for V and 5 bases for J; bases not matched to a gene: 9. This clonotype has only a few counts. Its antigen is not known. The receptor's source is an adult who was a healthcare worker with PCR-confirmed SARS-CoV-2 infection or an uninfected control (not recorded which). The chain joins TRBV7-7 to TRBJ2-1; 10 positions match TRBD2. Sequenced: whole blood. The chain's CDR3 is CASSQTGLAGDNEQFF. CDR3 nucleotides: TGTGCCAGCAGCCAAACGGGGCTAGCGGGAGACAATGAGCAGTTCTTC.